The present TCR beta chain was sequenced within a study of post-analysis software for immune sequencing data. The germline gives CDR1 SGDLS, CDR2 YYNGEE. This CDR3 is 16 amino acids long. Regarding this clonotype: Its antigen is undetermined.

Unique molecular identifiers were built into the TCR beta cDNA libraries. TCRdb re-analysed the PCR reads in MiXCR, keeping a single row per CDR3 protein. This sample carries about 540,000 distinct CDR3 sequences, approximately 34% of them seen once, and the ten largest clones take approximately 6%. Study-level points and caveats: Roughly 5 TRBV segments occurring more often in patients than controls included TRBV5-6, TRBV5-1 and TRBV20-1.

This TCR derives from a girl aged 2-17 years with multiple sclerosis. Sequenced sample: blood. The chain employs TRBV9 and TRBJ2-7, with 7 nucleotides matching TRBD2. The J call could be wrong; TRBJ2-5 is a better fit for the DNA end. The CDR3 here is CASSVEDGGGKETQYF. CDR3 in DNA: TGTGCCAGCAGCGTAGAAGACGGCGGGGGTAAAGAGACCCAGTACTTC.